Following are 5 T cell receptor beta chains from one sample sequenced in a study of blood T cell repertoires in COVID-19. Profiled with immunoSEQ multiplex PCR; TCRdb holds only in-frame clones, not every one. The table lists approximately 240,000 clones, roughly 80% of them singletons. The sample consisted of peripheral blood. These receptors all stem from a woman between 40 and 50 years old with active or convalescent COVID-19.

V usage is TRBV19 and J usage is TRBJ1-3, with 7 bases matching TRBD1. Per germline, CDR1 LNHDA and CDR2 SQIVND (reference sequence). The CDR3 sequence is 15 residues long. After removal of 5 bases from V and 7 bases from J, the junction contained 11 bases not matched to a gene. This chain's CDR3 is CASSGGTAAGNTIYF. The CDR3, as DNA: TGTGCCAGTAGTGGTGGGACAGCGGCGGGGAACACCATATATTTT.

The chain is built from TRBV15 and TRBJ1-4; TRBD1 matches 8 bases. V lost 1 base to trimming and J lost 7 bases; unmatched junction nucleotides: 8. The length of the CDR3 is 16 residues. Germline-derived CDR1 and CDR2 are LNHNV and YYDKDF (reference sequence). CDR3 DNA: TGTGCCACCAGCAGAGCAACCAGGGGGCGAGGTGAAAAACTGTTTTTT. Protein sequence: CATSRATRGRGEKLFF.

The V gene is TRBV28, the J gene TRBJ1-1; D uncertain. The germline gives CDR1 MDHEN, CDR2 SYDVKM. V lost 6 bases and J lost 0, with 8 bases in between. The CDR3 totals 13 residues. CDR3 sequence: CASSRTLNTEAFF. The CDR3 DNA sequence: TGTGCCAGCAGCCGTACACTGAACACTGAAGCTTTCTTT.

The CDR3, as DNA: TGTGCCAGCAGTCTTGGCCTAGCGGGGGGCCAAGAGACCCAGTACTTC. Translated, it gives CASSLGLAGGQETQYF. The V and J genes are TRBV27 and TRBJ2-5, with 11 nucleotides matching TRBD2. V shed 5 bases, J shed 1 base, and the junction held 6 bases outside the gene matches. CDR1 and CDR2 (germline): MNHEY, SMNVEV (reference sequence). The CDR3 totals 16 residues.

The rearrangement uses TRBV6-1 and TRBJ1-2; tentative D call: TRBD1 (5 bases). V was pared by 3 bases and J by 4 bases, with 9 bases between. Germline V gene sequence: CDR1 MNHNS, CDR2 SASEGT. This CDR3 spans 13 amino acids. The chain's CDR3 is CASSEVTAYGYTF. DNA of the CDR3: TGTGCCAGCAGTGAGGTGACAGCCTATGGCTACACCTTC.